This is a list of T cell receptor beta chains from one sample in a study of T cell repertoires in cytomegalovirus infection. These receptors have no identified antigens. One entry per CDR3 protein, called by TCRdb with MiXCR from the reads. Here the sample spans around 800,000 distinct CDR3 sequences, about 31% being singletons. The material was cultured CD8+ T cells from PBMCs, obtained from culture after CMV antigen stimulation. The receptor set was obtained from a human donor in good health (CMV status not recorded). Some clones in this sample may be carry-over from other donors' samples. CDR3s include the opening cysteine and the closing phenylalanine or tryptophan. A D gene is named only where the DNA matches it firmly. Size is stated for part of the rows, as once, few or many counts, or as a class when the clone is expanded.

TRBJ2-2,many,TRBV7-2,-,16,TGTGCCAGCAGCAAAAGGGACGCTATGAACACCGGGGAGCTGTTTTTT,CASSKRDAMNTGELFF
TRBJ2-7,few,TRBV7-2,TRBD2,14,TGTGCCAGCATCAATCTAGCGGGGCGCTACGAGCAGTACTTC,CASINLAGRYEQYF
TRBJ1-1,-,TRBV19,-,13,TGTGCCAGTAGATCTCCCGGGATCACTGAAGCTTTCTTT,CASRSPGITEAFF
TRBJ2-1,many,TRBV12-3/TRBV12-4,-,14,TGTGCCAGCAGTTTGAGGGCGAGTGGGGATGAGCAGTTCTTC,CASSLRASGDEQFF
TRBJ2-1,-,TRBV4-1,-,14,TGCGCCAGCAGCCAAGAGAGGGCCCAGAATGAGCAGTTCTTC,CASSQERAQNEQFF
TRBJ1-5,many,TRBV7-6,-,14,TGTGCCAGCAGCCCCCTGGCGGTAAATCAGCCCCAGCATTTT,CASSPLAVNQPQHF
TRBJ1-1,-,TRBV6-2/TRBV6-3,TRBD1,13,TGTGCCTGCTACAGGGGAGGGAACACTGAAGCTTTCTTT,CACYRGGNTEAFF
TRBJ1-2,-,TRBV24-1,-,15,TGTGCCACCAGTGATCCCGGGAAAGGACTCTATGGCTACACCTTC,CATSDPGKGLYGYTF
TRBJ1-1,many,TRBV6-2/TRBV6-3,-,15,TGTGCCAGCAGTTACGAGGGAGGGGAGCCCACTGAAGCTTTCTTT,CASSYEGGEPTEAFF
TRBJ2-4,-,TRBV13,-,15,TGTGCCAGCAGCTTAGGAGGTAGAGCCAAAAACATTCAGTACTTC,CASSLGGRAKNIQYF
TRBJ2-1,-,TRBV6-2/TRBV6-3,-,15,TGTGCCAGCAGTTACCATCCCGGGCCCTACAATGAGCAGTTCTTC,CASSYHPGPYNEQFF
TRBJ1-2,-,TRBV12-3/TRBV12-4,-,17,TGTGCCAGCAGTTTATCTGGGTCCCTGAGTGCAAACTATGGCTACACCTTC,CASSLSGSLSANYGYTF
TRBJ1-5,few,TRBV24-1,-,13,TGTGCCACCAGTCCAGGGGGCAATCAGCCCCAGCATTTT,CATSPGGNQPQHF
TRBJ1-6,-,TRBV27,TRBD1,14,TGTGCCAGCAGGGACAGGGGGCTCCAATCACCCCTCCACTTT,CASRDRGLQSPLHF
TRBJ2-1,-,TRBV5-6,-,15,TGTGCCAGCAGCTTGAGTCTAGGCCCCTACAATGAGCAGTTCTTC,CASSLSLGPYNEQFF
TRBJ2-2,-,TRBV4-1,-,13,TGCGCCAGCAGACAGGTGGGGACCGGGGAGCTGTATTTT,CASRQVGTGELYF
TRBJ1-2,few,TRBV9,-,19,TGTGCCAGCAGCGATCCAATGGAGGGACGTCATACCACTAACTATGGCTACACCTTC,CASSDPMEGRHTTNYGYTF
TRBJ2-1,many,TRBV6-1,-,14,TGTGCCAGCAGTGATGGGCAAGGATACAATGAGCAGTTCTTC,CASSDGQGYNEQFF
TRBJ2-1,-,TRBV14,-,15,TGTGCCAGCAGCCAAGATATCCGGGGGGCGAATGAGCAGTTCTTC,CASSQDIRGANEQFF
TRBJ1-4,few,TRBV7-6,-,16,TGTGCCAGCAGCTTAGGACGGACAGCAACTAATGAAAAACTGTTTTTT,CASSLGRTATNEKLFF
TRBJ1-1,few,TRBV7-6,-,17,TGTGCCAGCAGCTCCAGGGCCGGGTACACGGAGTATACTGAAGCTTTCTTT,CASSSRAGYTEYTEAFF
TRBJ1-1,-,TRBV29-1,-,11,TGCAGCGTTGTAGAGAACACTGAAGCTTTCTTT,CSVVENTEAFF